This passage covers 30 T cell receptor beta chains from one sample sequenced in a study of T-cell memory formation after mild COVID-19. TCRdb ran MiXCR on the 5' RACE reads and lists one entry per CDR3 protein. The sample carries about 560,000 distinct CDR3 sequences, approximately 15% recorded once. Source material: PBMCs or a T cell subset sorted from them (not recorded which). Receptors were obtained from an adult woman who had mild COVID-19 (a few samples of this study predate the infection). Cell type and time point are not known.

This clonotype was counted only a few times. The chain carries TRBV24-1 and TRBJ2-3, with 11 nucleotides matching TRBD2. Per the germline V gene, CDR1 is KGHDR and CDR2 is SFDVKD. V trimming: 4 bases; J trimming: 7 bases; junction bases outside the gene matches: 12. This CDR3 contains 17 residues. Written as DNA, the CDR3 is TGTGCCACCAGTGACACCGGGACTAGCGGCAATCGGTATACGCAGTATTTT. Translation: CATSDTGTSGNRYTQYF.

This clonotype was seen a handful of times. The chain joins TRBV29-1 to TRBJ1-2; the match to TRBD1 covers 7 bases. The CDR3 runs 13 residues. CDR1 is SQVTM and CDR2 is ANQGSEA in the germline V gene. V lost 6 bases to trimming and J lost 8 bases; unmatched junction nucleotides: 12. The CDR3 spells CSVAREGALGYTF. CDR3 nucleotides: TGCAGCGTCGCCCGGGAGGGGGCATTAGGCTACACCTTC.

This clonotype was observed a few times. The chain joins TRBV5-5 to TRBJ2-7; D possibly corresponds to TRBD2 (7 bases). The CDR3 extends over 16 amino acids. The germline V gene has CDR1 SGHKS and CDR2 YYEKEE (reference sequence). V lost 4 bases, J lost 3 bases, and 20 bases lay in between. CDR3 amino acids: CASSAAGGQGDYEQYF. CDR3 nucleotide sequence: TGTGCCAGCAGCGCCGCCGGGGGGCAGGGAGACTACGAGCAGTACTTC.

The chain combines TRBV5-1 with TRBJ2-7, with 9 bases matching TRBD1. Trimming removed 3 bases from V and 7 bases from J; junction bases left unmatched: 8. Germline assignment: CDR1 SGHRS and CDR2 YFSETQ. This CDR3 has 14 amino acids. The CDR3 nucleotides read TGCGCCAGCAGCTCCAGACAGGGGGTCGGAGAGCAGTACTTC. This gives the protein CASSSRQGVGEQYF.

In DNA form, the CDR3 reads TGTGCCAGCAGCTTAAGGATAGAGAGGACTGAAGCTTTCTTT. Translated, it gives CASSLRIERTEAFF. V gene TRBV7-8 combines with J gene TRBJ1-1; D gene uncertain. CDR3 length equals 14 residues. With 2 bases removed from V and 5 bases from J, the gap between germline ends came to 12 bases. CDR1 and CDR2 from the germline V gene are SGHVS and FQNEAQ.

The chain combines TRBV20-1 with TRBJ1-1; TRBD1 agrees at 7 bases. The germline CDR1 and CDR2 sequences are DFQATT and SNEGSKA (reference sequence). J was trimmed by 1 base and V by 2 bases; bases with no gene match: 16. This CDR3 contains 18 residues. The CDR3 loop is CSARPPTTYRGRNTEAFF. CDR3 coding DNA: TGCAGTGCTAGACCGCCGACTACGTACAGGGGAAGGAACACTGAAGCTTTCTTT.

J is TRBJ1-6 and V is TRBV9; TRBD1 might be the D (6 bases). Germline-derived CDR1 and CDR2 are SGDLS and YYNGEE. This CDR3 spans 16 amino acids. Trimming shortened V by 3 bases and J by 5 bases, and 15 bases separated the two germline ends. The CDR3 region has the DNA TGTGCCAGCAGCGAGACCAGGGGAAGGGATAATTCACCCCTCCACTTT. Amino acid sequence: CASSETRGRDNSPLHF.

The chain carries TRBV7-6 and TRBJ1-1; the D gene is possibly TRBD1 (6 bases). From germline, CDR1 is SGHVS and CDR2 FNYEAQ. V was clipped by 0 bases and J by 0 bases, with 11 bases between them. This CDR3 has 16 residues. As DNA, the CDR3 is TGTGCCAGCAGCTTAGCGGGGGGGCAGGTGAACACTGAAGCTTTCTTT. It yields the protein CASSLAGGQVNTEAFF. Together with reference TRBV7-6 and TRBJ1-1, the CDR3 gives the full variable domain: GAGVSQSPRYKVTKRGQDVALRCDPISGHVSLYWYRQALGQGPEFLTYFNYEAQQDKSGLPNDRFSAERPEGSISTLTIQRTEQRDSAMYRCASSLAGGQVNTEAFFGQGTRLTVV.

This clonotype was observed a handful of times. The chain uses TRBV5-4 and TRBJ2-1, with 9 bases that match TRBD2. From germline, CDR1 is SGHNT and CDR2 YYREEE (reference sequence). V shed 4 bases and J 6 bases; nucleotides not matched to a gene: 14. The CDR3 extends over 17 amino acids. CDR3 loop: CASSEGLATEPSNEQFF. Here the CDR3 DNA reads TGTGCCAGCAGCGAGGGACTAGCCACGGAGCCTTCCAATGAGCAGTTCTTC.

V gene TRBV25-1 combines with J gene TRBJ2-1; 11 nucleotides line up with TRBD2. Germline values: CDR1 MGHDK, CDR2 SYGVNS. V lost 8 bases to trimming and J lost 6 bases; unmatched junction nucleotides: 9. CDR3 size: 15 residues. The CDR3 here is CASALLAGGVNEQFF. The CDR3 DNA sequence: TGTGCCAGCGCACTCCTAGCGGGAGGCGTCAATGAGCAGTTCTTC.

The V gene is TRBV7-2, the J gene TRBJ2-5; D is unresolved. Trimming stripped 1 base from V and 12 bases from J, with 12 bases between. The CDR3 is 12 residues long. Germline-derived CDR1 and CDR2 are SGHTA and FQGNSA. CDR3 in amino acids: CASSLEVGSKYF. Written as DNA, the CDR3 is TGTGCCAGCAGCTTAGAGGTCGGGTCAAAGTACTTC.

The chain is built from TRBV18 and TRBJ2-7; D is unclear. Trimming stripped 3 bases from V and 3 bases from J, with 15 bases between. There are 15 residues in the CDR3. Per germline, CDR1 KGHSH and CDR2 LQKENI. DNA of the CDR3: TGTGCCAGCTCACCGGGTCAACAAGGCCTCTACGAGCAGTACTTC. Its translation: CASSPGQQGLYEQYF. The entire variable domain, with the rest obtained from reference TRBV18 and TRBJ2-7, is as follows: NAGVMQNPRHLVRRRGQEARLRCSPMKGHSHVYWYRQLPEEGLKFMVYLQKENIIDESGMPKERFSAEFPKEGPSILRIQQVVRGDSAAYFCASSPGQQGLYEQYFGPGTRLTVT.

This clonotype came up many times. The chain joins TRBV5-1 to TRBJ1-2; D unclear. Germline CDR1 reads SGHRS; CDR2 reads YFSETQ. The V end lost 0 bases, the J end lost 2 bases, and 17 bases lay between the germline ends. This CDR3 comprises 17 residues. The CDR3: CASSLGAGRGTNYGYTF. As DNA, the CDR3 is TGCGCCAGCAGCTTGGGGGCGGGCCGGGGAACCAACTATGGCTACACCTTC.

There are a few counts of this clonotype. CDR3 protein: CASTPTRSTDTQYF. The CDR3 nucleotides read TGTGCCAGCACCCCGACTAGGTCAACAGATACGCAGTATTTT. The chain uses TRBV6-1 and TRBJ2-3; perhaps TRBD2 as D (6 bases). With 7 bases removed from V and 3 bases from J, the gap between germline ends came to 14 bases. CDR1 is MNHNS, CDR2 SASEGT, per germline. The CDR3 is made up of 14 amino acids.

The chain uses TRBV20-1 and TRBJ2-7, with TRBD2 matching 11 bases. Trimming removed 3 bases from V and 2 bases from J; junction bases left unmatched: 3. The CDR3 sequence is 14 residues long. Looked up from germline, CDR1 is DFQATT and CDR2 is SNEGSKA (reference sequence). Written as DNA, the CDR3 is TGCAGTGCTAGTGCGACTAGCGGGGCCTACGAGCAGTACTTC. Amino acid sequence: CSASATSGAYEQYF.

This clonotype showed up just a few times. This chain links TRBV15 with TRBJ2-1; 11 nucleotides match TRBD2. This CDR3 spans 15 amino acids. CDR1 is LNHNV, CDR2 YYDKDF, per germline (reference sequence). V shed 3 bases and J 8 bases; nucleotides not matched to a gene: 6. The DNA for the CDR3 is TGTGCCACCAGCAGCGGGACTAGCGGAGGTCATGAGCAGTTCTTC. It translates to CATSSGTSGGHEQFF.

The CDR3 region is CASSEWLSWSKGANVLTF. CDR3 bases: TGTGCCAGCAGTGAATGGTTGTCTTGGAGCAAGGGGGCCAACGTCCTGACTTTC. J is TRBJ2-6 and V is TRBV2; D remains unclear. The CDR3 is made up of 18 amino acids. Trimming pared 2 bases from V and 4 bases from J, leaving 18 bases between. CDR1 is SNHLY, CDR2 FYNNEI, per germline.

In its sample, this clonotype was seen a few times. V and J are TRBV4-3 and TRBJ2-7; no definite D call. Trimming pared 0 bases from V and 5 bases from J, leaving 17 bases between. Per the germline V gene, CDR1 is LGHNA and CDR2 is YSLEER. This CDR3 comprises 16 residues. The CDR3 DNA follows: TGCGCCAGCAGCCAAGAGCAAATCGGCTTACCGCACGAGCAGTACTTC. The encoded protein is CASSQEQIGLPHEQYF.

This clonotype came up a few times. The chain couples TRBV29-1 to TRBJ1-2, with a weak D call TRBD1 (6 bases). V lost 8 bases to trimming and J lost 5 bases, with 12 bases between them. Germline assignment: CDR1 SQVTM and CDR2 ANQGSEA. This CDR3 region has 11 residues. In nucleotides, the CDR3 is TGCAGCACCCGGACAGAGTATGGCTACACCTTC. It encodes CSTRTEYGYTF.

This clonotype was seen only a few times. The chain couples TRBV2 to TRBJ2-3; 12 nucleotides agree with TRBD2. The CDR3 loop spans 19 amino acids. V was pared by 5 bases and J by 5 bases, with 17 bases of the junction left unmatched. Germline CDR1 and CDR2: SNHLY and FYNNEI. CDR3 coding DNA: TGTGCCAGCAGTAACCATCATTCGGGACTAGCGGGTCCAGGAGATACGCAGTATTTT. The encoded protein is CASSNHHSGLAGPGDTQYF.

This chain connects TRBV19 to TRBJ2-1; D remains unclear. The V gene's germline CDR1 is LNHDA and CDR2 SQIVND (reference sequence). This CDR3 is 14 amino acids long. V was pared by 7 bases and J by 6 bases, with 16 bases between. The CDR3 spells CASKSSAAGNEQFF. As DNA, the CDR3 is TGTGCCAGTAAATCCTCCGCGGCCGGCAATGAGCAGTTCTTC.

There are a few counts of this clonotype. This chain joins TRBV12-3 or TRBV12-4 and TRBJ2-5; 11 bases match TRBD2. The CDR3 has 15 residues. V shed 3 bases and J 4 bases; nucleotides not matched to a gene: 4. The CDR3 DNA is TGTGCCAGCAGTTTCACTAGCGGGGGCCCAGAGACCCAGTACTTC. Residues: CASSFTSGGPETQYF.

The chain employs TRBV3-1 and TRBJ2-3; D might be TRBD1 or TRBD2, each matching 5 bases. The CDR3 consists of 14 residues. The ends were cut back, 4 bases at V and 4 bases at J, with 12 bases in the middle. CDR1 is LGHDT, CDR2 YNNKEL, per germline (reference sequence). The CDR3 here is CASSLGALADTQYF. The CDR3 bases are TGTGCCAGCAGCCTCGGGGCATTGGCAGATACGCAGTATTTT.

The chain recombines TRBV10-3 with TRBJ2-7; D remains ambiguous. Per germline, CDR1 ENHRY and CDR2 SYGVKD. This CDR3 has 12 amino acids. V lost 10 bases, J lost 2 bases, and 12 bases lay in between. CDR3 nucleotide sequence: TGTGCCACAAGGACCGAGGCCTACGAGCAGTACTTC. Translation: CATRTEAYEQYF.

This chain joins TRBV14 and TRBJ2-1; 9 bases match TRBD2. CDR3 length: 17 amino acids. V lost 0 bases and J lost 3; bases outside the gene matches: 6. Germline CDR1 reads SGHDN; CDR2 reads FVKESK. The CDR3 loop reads CASSQERAGGIYNEQFF. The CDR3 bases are TGTGCCAGCAGCCAAGAAAGAGCGGGAGGTATCTACAATGAGCAGTTCTTC. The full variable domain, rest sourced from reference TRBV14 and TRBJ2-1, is EAGVTQFPSHSVIEKGQTVTLRCDPISGHDNLYWYRRVMGKEIKFLLHFVKESKQDESGMPNNRFLAERTGGTYSTLKVQPAELEDSGVYFCASSQERAGGIYNEQFFGPGTRLTVL.

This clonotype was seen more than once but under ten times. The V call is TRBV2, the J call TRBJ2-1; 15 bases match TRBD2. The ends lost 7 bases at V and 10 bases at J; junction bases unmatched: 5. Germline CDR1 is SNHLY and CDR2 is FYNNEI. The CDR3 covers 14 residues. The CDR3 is CASKGTSGGREQFF. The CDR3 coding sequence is TGTGCCAGCAAGGGGACTAGCGGGGGGCGAGAGCAGTTCTTC. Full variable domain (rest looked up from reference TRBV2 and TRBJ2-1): EPEVTQTPSHQVTQMGQEVILRCVPISNHLYFYWYRQILGQKVEFLVSFYNNEISEKSEIFDDQFSVERPDGSNFTLKIRSTKLEDSAMYFCASKGTSGGREQFFGPGTRLTVL.

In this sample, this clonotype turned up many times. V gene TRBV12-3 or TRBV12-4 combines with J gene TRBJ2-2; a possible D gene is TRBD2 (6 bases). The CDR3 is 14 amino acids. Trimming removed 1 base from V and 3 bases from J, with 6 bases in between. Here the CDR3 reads CASSLGGDTGELFF. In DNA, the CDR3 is TGTGCCAGCAGTTTAGGGGGGGACACCGGGGAGCTGTTTTTT.

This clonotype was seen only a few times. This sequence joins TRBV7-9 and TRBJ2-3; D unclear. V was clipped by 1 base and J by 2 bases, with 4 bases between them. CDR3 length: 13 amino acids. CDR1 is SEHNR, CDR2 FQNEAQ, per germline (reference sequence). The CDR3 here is CASSLDPTDTQYF. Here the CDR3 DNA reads TGTGCCAGCAGCTTAGACCCCACAGATACGCAGTATTTT.

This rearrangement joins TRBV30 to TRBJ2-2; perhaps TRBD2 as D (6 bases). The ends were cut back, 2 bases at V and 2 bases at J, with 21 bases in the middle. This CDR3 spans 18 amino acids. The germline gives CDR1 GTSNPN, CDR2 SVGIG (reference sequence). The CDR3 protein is CAWSNPGLLLQNTGELFF. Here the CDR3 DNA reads TGTGCCTGGAGTAACCCGGGACTTCTACTACAAAACACCGGGGAGCTGTTTTTT.

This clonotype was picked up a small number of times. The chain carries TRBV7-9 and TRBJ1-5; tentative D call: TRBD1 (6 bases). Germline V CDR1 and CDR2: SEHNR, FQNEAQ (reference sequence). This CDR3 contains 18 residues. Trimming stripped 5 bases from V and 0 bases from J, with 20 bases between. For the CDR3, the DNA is TGTGCCAGCAGCCCCTACACTGGGGTACAGGGTAGCAATCAGCCCCAGCATTTT. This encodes CASSPYTGVQGSNQPQHF.